Listed here is a single T cell receptor beta chain. Amplification used 60 Vbeta primers and 13 Jbeta primers. Data came from immunoSEQ multiplex PCR; TCRdb stores just in-frame clones and leaves some out. The table records around 120,000 clones, around 80% of them present only once. This specimen comes from a study of cytomegalovirus exposure and HLA in healthy donors. V lost 0 bases, J lost 5 bases, and 18 bases lay in between. The CDR3 totals 17 residues. Per germline, CDR1 SGHNT and CDR2 YYREEE (reference sequence). This chain joins TRBV5-4 and TRBJ2-1; D not resolved. The specimen was PBMCs. The sequence was obtained from a woman in her 50s in good health and CMV-seronegative. The CDR3 reads CASSLAVGSSLNNEQFF. CDR3 nucleotides: TGTGCCAGCAGCTTGGCCGTCGGTTCTTCCTTAAACAATGAGCAGTTCTTC.